These 21 T cell receptor beta chains were all obtained from the same sample, sequenced in a study of post-analysis software for immune sequencing data. Study-level findings and limits: Comparison of patients with controls showed about 5 TRBV segments more frequent in patients, TRBV5-6, TRBV5-1 and TRBV20-1 among them.

Which antigens these TCRs recognize remains unknown. Presence of unique molecular identifiers characterized the TCR beta cDNA libraries. TCRdb passed the PCR reads through MiXCR, listing each CDR3 protein once. Here the sample spans about 460,000 distinct CDR3 sequences, over 35% being singletons. Sequenced sample: blood. The receptors shown here come from a girl under 18 with multiple sclerosis.

This clonotype was seen once. This sequence joins TRBV28 and TRBJ1-6; perhaps TRBD1 as D (6 bases). The CDR3 consists of 18 residues. V dropped 10 bases and J dropped 3 bases, with 25 bases sitting between them. The germline V gene has CDR1 MDHEN and CDR2 SYDVKM. CDR3 sequence: CATQPPSPGQRYNSPLHF. The CDR3 DNA follows: TGTGCCACCCAACCCCCCAGCCCCGGACAGCGCTATAATTCACCCCTCCACTTT.

The rearrangement uses TRBV12-3 or TRBV12-4 and TRBJ1-2; 7 bases match TRBD1. This CDR3 spans 15 amino acids. V lost 8 bases and J lost 4; bases outside the gene matches: 13. The CDR3 region is CASEALGQNAYGYTF. CDR3 nucleotide sequence: TGTGCCAGCGAAGCTTTGGGACAGAACGCCTATGGCTACACCTTC.

This clonotype was counted only a few times. The chain is built from TRBV12-3 or TRBV12-4 and TRBJ2-1; 15 bases are a match to TRBD2. The V and J ends lost 8 bases and 8 bases, in that order; junction bases with no gene match: 4. The CDR3 has 14 residues. CDR3 sequence (DNA): TGTGCCAGCCGGACTAGCGGGAGGGTGGATGAGCAGTTCTTC. Translated, it gives CASRTSGRVDEQFF.

This sequence joins TRBV20-1 and TRBJ2-5, with TRBD2 matching 11 bases. The V and J ends lost 5 bases and 4 bases, in that order; junction bases with no gene match: 6. Germline assignment: CDR1 DFQATT and CDR2 SNEGSKA (reference sequence). The CDR3 spans 14 residues. Written as DNA, the CDR3 is TGCAGTGCTGGCCGACTAGCGGGAAGAGAGACCCAGTACTTC. This translates into CSAGRLAGRETQYF.

The chain joins TRBV28 to TRBJ1-1; TRBD1 agrees at 8 bases. Per germline, CDR1 MDHEN and CDR2 SYDVKM. V dropped 4 bases and J dropped 7; count of bases not matched to a gene: 5. There are 13 residues in the CDR3. This CDR3 is CASSSPTGDEAFF. The CDR3 coding sequence is TGTGCCAGCAGTTCCCCGACAGGGGATGAAGCTTTCTTT.

The chain couples TRBV5-1 to TRBJ1-2; no clear D gene. The CDR3 is 14 residues long. V was trimmed by 0 bases and J by 4 bases, leaving 10 bases between them. Germline V gives CDR1 SGHRS, CDR2 YFSETQ. In nucleotides, the CDR3 is TGCGCCAGCAGCTTGGAGAAGGGAAGCTATGGCTACACCTTC. It yields the protein CASSLEKGSYGYTF.

The CDR3 here is CSAGRVPGTCGYEQYF. The CDR3 DNA sequence: TGCAGTGCTGGAAGGGTTCCCGGGACTTGCGGGTACGAGCAGTACTTC. V usage is TRBV20-1 and J usage is TRBJ2-7, with a tentative D call TRBD2 (6 bases). Germline values: CDR1 DFQATT, CDR2 SNEGSKA (reference sequence). The length of the CDR3 is 16 residues. V lost 5 bases and J lost 4, with 24 bases in between.

A few counts support this clonotype. V and J are TRBV24-1 and TRBJ2-4; D might be TRBD2 (6 bases). V was shortened by 4 bases and J by 6 bases, with 18 bases between the two germline ends. The CDR3 totals 16 residues. Germline CDR1 is KGHDR and CDR2 is SFDVKD. CDR3 nucleotides: TGTGCCACCAGTGAGCCCGGGGGACCTGAAGGAAACATTCAGTACTTC. It encodes CATSEPGGPEGNIQYF.

About this clonotype itself: A read error is possible here, since a much larger clone lies one base away. This chain joins TRBV4-1 and TRBJ2-1; D uncertain. The DNA end is more similar to TRBJ2-7, so the J call may be wrong. The CDR3 extends over 15 amino acids. CDR1 and CDR2 from the germline V gene are MGHRA and YSYEKL. As DNA, the CDR3 is TGCGCCAGCAGCCCAGGTGGTATCTCCTACAATGAGCAGTACTTC. The encoded protein is CASSPGGISYNEQYF.

V usage is TRBV20-1 and J usage is TRBJ2-4, with 9 bases that match TRBD1. With 2 bases clipped from V and 14 bases from J, the junction kept 16 bases outside the gene matches. Germline CDR1 reads DFQATT; CDR2 reads SNEGSKA (reference sequence). The CDR3 spans 15 residues. The CDR3 protein is CSARLTGTGLYEKYF. The DNA for the CDR3 is TGCAGTGCTAGACTCACCGGGACAGGGCTATACGAGAAGTACTTC.

This clonotype was observed a handful of times. This chain uses TRBV7-8 with TRBJ2-3; 7 bases line up with TRBD2. This CDR3 has 15 amino acids. CDR1 and CDR2 from the germline V gene are SGHVS and FQNEAQ. V was clipped by 4 bases and J by 0 bases; unmatched bases: 4. The CDR3 DNA sequence: TGTGCCAGCAGCTGGGGAGGGAGAAGCACAGATACGCAGTATTTT. As protein: CASSWGGRSTDTQYF.

The chain carries TRBV7-2 and TRBJ2-7, with D uncertain. The V gene's germline CDR1 is SGHTA and CDR2 FQGNSA. The CDR3 length is 15 residues. V lost 2 bases to trimming and J lost 5 bases, with 16 bases between them. CDR3 sequence (DNA): TGTGCCAGCAGCTTATATGACCTAACTACGCACGAGCAGTACTTC. Translated, it gives CASSLYDLTTHEQYF.

The chain recombines TRBV28 with TRBJ2-7; 7 bases match TRBD1. Gene TRBJ2-5 matches the end of the DNA better, so the J call may be wrong. This CDR3 has 16 amino acids. Germline-derived CDR1 and CDR2 are MDHEN and SYDVKM. The CDR3 here is CASSRPTGVGQETQYF. CDR3 bases: TGTGCCAGCAGCCGCCCTACAGGGGTCGGACAAGAGACCCAGTACTTC.

The rearrangement uses TRBV12-3 or TRBV12-4 and TRBJ2-4; 8 positions match TRBD2. The DNA end is more similar to TRBJ2-7, so the J call may be wrong. The CDR3 contains 15 residues. The CDR3 region is CASTPPGLVFYEQYF. The CDR3 DNA reads as TGTGCCAGCACTCCGCCGGGACTAGTGTTCTACGAGCAGTACTTC.

This sequence joins TRBV6-5 and TRBJ1-1; maybe TRBD1 (6 bases). The CDR3 has 12 amino acids. Per the germline V gene, CDR1 is MNHEY and CDR2 is SVGAGI. V was clipped by 7 bases and J by 8 bases, with 14 bases between them. The CDR3 sequence: CASTAWGREAFF. In nucleotides, the CDR3 is TGTGCCAGCACCGCCTGGGGGCGAGAAGCTTTCTTT.

The V gene is TRBV10-3, the J gene TRBJ1-1, with TRBD1 as a possible D gene (6 bases). Germline V gene data show CDR1 as ENHRY and CDR2 as SYGVKD. This CDR3 region has 16 residues. V lost 0 bases, J lost 0 bases, and 11 bases lay in between. CDR3 region: CAISESKGGLNTEAFF. DNA of the CDR3: TGTGCCATCAGTGAGTCGAAAGGGGGTCTGAACACTGAAGCTTTCTTT.

V is TRBV9 and J is TRBJ2-1, with TRBD2 as a possible D gene (5 bases). V lost 2 bases and J lost 7, with 16 bases in between. Germline CDR1 SGDLS, CDR2 YYNGEE. CDR3 length equals 15 residues. The CDR3 is CASSVSALARNEQFF. The DNA for the CDR3 is TGTGCCAGCAGCGTCTCCGCCCTAGCTAGGAATGAGCAGTTCTTC.

The genes are TRBV28 and TRBJ1-3, with a tentative D call TRBD1 (5 bases). V shed 5 bases and J shed 0 bases, with 8 bases lying between them. The CDR3 spans 14 residues. Germline V gene sequence: CDR1 MDHEN, CDR2 SYDVKM. CDR3 coding DNA: TGTGCCAGCAGTCCCGGGGGCTCTGGAAACACCATATATTTT. Amino acids: CASSPGGSGNTIYF.

V usage is TRBV20-1 and J usage is TRBJ2-1; 8 nucleotides align to TRBD2. Germline CDR1 DFQATT, CDR2 SNEGSKA (reference sequence). The CDR3 consists of 14 residues. Losses at the gene ends were 5 bases for V and 6 bases for J; bases not matched to a gene: 9. CDR3 amino acids: CSAPLSGDTNEQFF. The CDR3 region has the DNA TGCAGTGCTCCGCTTAGCGGGGACACCAATGAGCAGTTCTTC.

To note about this clonotype: The junction departs from germline at one end; a sequencing error may be responsible. The rearrangement joins TRBV28 to TRBJ2-1; 9 nucleotides match TRBD2. The CDR3 is 15 amino acids. Germline values: CDR1 MDHEN, CDR2 SYDVKM. The CDR3 here is CASSLGAGGSNEQFF. The CDR3 DNA reads as TGTGCCAGTAGTTTAGGAGCGGGAGGTTCGAACGAGCAGTTCTTC.

This chain links TRBV7-2 with TRBJ2-1; D may be TRBD2 (6 bases). The CDR3 runs 13 residues. Trimming cost V 6 bases and J 10 bases, with 16 bases left between them. In germline, CDR1 is SGHTA, CDR2 FQGNSA. The CDR3, as DNA: TGTGCCAGCAGACCCCATAGCGGAAGGGAGCAGTTCTTC. The encoded protein is CASRPHSGREQFF.